A selection of T cell receptor beta chains follows, all from one sample in a study of monozygotic twins with inflammatory bowel disease. TCRdb reanalyzed the 5' RACE reads and collapses them to one entry per CDR3 protein, without DNA. The table for this sample gives about 380,000 distinct CDR3 sequences. The sample was blood. The receptors were gathered from a human donor with ulcerative colitis or Crohn's disease, or a healthy co-twin of an affected twin (not recorded which). Both conserved end residues are part of each CDR3.

J,V,CDR3
TRBJ2-1,TRBV3-1,CASSRLTGSYEQFF
TRBJ1-1,TRBV12-3/TRBV12-4,CASFGTVNTEAFF
TRBJ2-1,TRBV12-3/TRBV12-4,CASTGRVYNEQFF
TRBJ2-3,TRBV24-1,CATSDFGGASTDTQYF
TRBJ2-1,TRBV4-1,CASSQWFEEQFF
TRBJ2-5,TRBV6-1,CASSEGGGQGGETQYF
TRBJ2-3,TRBV5-1,CASSLGVGASTDTQYF
TRBJ1-1,TRBV5-6,CASSFDRSEAFF
TRBJ2-3,TRBV7-2,CASSLVAGGASDTQYF
TRBJ2-5,TRBV20-1,CSARDPSGSGETQYF